The 27 T cell receptor beta chains listed next were all sequenced from one sample in a study of T cells in Graves' hyperthyroidism and ophthalmopathy. The CDR3 regions of TCR beta were amplified from RNA transcripts. During a first-round RT-PCR of the TCR CDR3, the HTBI primer set was used. Each CDR3 protein is one row after TCRdb ran MiXCR on the multiplex PCR reads. Of hundreds of thousands of distinct CDR3 sequences in the sample, roughly 40% were seen once. The sample consisted of blood. These receptors came from a man between 18 and 35 years old with Graves' hyperthyroidism.

The chain carries TRBV12-3 or TRBV12-4 and TRBJ1-4, with a weak D call TRBD1 (6 bases). V lost 5 bases to trimming and J lost 1 base, with 11 bases between them. The CDR3 is made up of 15 amino acids. The CDR3 nucleotides are TGTGCCAGCAGTCCTCAGGGGAGAACTAATGAAAAACTGTTTTTT. Its protein product is CASSPQGRTNEKLFF.

The CDR3 DNA follows: TGTGCCAGCAGTACACGGGACATAGAAGGACCTGAAGCTTTCTTT. This codes for CASSTRDIEGPEAFF. The chain joins TRBV12-3 or TRBV12-4 to TRBJ1-1; perhaps TRBD1 as D (6 bases). This CDR3 contains 15 residues. V was trimmed by 5 bases and J by 6 bases, leaving 19 bases between them.

The J gene is TRBJ1-2, the V gene TRBV2; the D gene is possibly TRBD1 (5 bases). The V gene's germline CDR1 is SNHLY and CDR2 FYNNEI. The CDR3 is 14 amino acids. Deletions cut 7 bases from V and 4 bases from J, with 16 bases between. The CDR3 region has the DNA TGTGCCAGCACCGCGGCCTCGGGGCCCTATGGCTACACCTTC. It specifies CASTAASGPYGYTF.

This clonotype was counted only a few times. V gene TRBV5-1 combines with J gene TRBJ2-5, with D unclear. V lost 2 bases to trimming and J lost 8 bases, with 13 bases between them. The CDR3 is made up of 13 amino acids. The germline V gene encodes CDR1 SGHRS and CDR2 YFSETQ. DNA of the CDR3: TGCGCCAGCAGCTTCAGAGGAGAGTTTACCCAGTACTTC. Protein product: CASSFRGEFTQYF.

This clonotype was detected many times. The rearrangement uses TRBV29-1 and TRBJ1-3; possible D gene TRBD1, 5 bases. This CDR3 spans 14 amino acids. Trimming took off 4 bases at V and 0 bases at J, with 10 bases between the two ends. Germline loops: CDR1 SQVTM, CDR2 ANQGSEA. The CDR3 DNA reads as TGCAGCGTTGTTGGGCAGGGCTCTGGAAACACCATATATTTT. Translation gives CSVVGQGSGNTIYF.

The chain joins TRBV10-3 to TRBJ1-2, with a tentative D call TRBD1 (5 bases). V dropped 9 bases and J dropped 0 bases, with 14 bases sitting between them. The V gene's germline CDR1 is ENHRY and CDR2 SYGVKD. The CDR3 is 14 residues long. CDR3 nucleotides: TGTGCCATAACACCGGGACGGGCTAACTATGGCTACACCTTC. It is translated as CAITPGRANYGYTF.

This clonotype was counted at least ten times. The chain has TRBV10-3 and TRBJ2-7, with D possibly TRBD1 on 5 matching bases. In germline, CDR1 is ENHRY, CDR2 SYGVKD. CDR3 length equals 13 residues. Trimming removed 10 bases from V and 2 bases from J, with 15 bases in between. Written as DNA, the CDR3 is TGTGCCACCCAGACAGTTACAACCTACGAGCAGTACTTC. It is translated as CATQTVTTYEQYF.

The rearrangement uses TRBV7-2 and TRBJ1-5; no firm D call. V lost 2 bases and J lost 8, with 10 bases in between. The CDR3 contains 13 residues. The germline V gene has CDR1 SGHTA and CDR2 FQGNSA. CDR3 nucleotides: TGTGCCAGCAGCTTATATGTGGAGGAGCCCCAGCATTTT. Its translation is CASSLYVEEPQHF.

This clonotype was counted ten times or more. V is TRBV2 and J is TRBJ1-1; D not resolved. The ends were cut back, 3 bases at V and 2 bases at J, with 4 bases in the middle. Germline CDR1 reads SNHLY; CDR2 reads FYNNEI. The CDR3 length is 12 residues. The CDR3 reads CASSEVNTEAFF. DNA for the CDR3: TGTGCCAGCAGTGAGGTCAACACTGAAGCTTTCTTT.

This rearrangement joins TRBV29-1 to TRBJ2-7, with 12 bases lining up with TRBD2. Germline values: CDR1 SQVTM, CDR2 ANQGSEA. The CDR3 contains 14 residues. The V segment lost 5 bases and the J segment 2 bases; nucleotides outside the gene matches: 4. The CDR3 protein is CSVPSGGATYEQYF. The DNA of the CDR3 is TGCAGCGTTCCTAGCGGGGGGGCCACCTACGAGCAGTACTTC.

The chain joins TRBV9 to TRBJ2-7; D not resolved. CDR1 and CDR2 (germline): SGDLS, YYNGEE. The CDR3 consists of 13 residues. V gave up 4 bases and J gave up 6 bases, with 14 bases separating them. The CDR3 sequence is CASSFLPVPEQYF. CDR3 bases: TGTGCCAGCAGCTTCCTTCCAGTGCCCGAGCAGTACTTC.

Worth noting for this clonotype: Germline is not matched at one junction end, which may reflect a read error. The chain combines TRBV10-3 with TRBJ2-5; D is ambiguous. The CDR3 runs 14 residues. Germline CDR1 reads ENHRY; CDR2 reads SYGVKD. The CDR3 bases are TGTGCCAGCAGTTACGATTGGTCCTATGAGACCCAGTACTTC. Residues: CASSYDWSYETQYF.

This clonotype showed up many times. The chain employs TRBV7-6 and TRBJ2-7; 7 bases are a match to TRBD1. The CDR3 is made up of 14 amino acids. After removal of 4 bases from V and 3 bases from J, the junction contained 6 bases not matched to a gene. Germline loops: CDR1 SGHVS, CDR2 FNYEAQ. CDR3 sequence: CASSSQTGNYEQYF. Here the CDR3 DNA reads TGTGCCAGCAGCTCTCAGACAGGGAACTACGAGCAGTACTTC. The full variable domain, rest sourced from reference TRBV7-6 and TRBJ2-7, is GAGVSQSPRYKVTKRGQDVALRCDPISGHVSLYWYRQALGQGPEFLTYFNYEAQQDKSGLPNDRFSAERPEGSISTLTIQRTEQRDSAMYRCASSSQTGNYEQYFGPGTRLTVT.

This clonotype was seen a few times. This chain connects TRBV2 to TRBJ2-7; 9 nucleotides line up with TRBD1. This CDR3 is built from 15 residues. Germline values: CDR1 SNHLY, CDR2 FYNNEI. The J segment lost 4 bases and the V segment lost 1 base, leaving 5 bases of the junction unmatched. CDR3 sequence reads: CASSEGTGDWYEQYF. The CDR3 nucleotides read TGTGCCAGCAGTGAAGGGACAGGGGATTGGTACGAGCAGTACTTC. The full variable domain, in which reference TRBV2 and TRBJ2-7 provide the parts outside the CDR3, is EPEVTQTPSHQVTQMGQEVILRCVPISNHLYFYWYRQILGQKVEFLVSFYNNEISEKSEIFDDQFSVERPDGSNFTLKIRSTKLEDSAMYFCASSEGTGDWYEQYFGPGTRLTVT.

A note on this clonotype: It is likely a read error: a sequence one base away is far more abundant. V is TRBV7-9 and J is TRBJ1-1; the D is unclear. The V gene's germline CDR1 is SEHNR and CDR2 FQNEAQ (reference sequence). Trimming stripped 4 bases from V and 7 bases from J, with 7 bases between. The CDR3 extends over 11 amino acids. In DNA, the CDR3 is TGTGCCAGCAGCTCGACATGTGAAGCTTTCTTT. Translating gives CASSSTCEAFF.

This clonotype was picked up many times. J is TRBJ1-4 and V is TRBV7-6; D gene unclear. Trimming took 0 bases from V and 8 from J, leaving 13 bases between them. The CDR3 length is 15 residues. Germline loops: CDR1 SGHVS, CDR2 FNYEAQ. This chain's CDR3 is CASSLAAGVGEKLFF. The DNA for the CDR3 is TGTGCCAGCAGCTTAGCGGCCGGGGTTGGCGAAAAACTGTTTTTT.

A remark on this clonotype: This may come from a read error, since a much larger clone is one base off. The chain has TRBV7-3 and TRBJ2-7, with 7 positions matching TRBD1. CDR1 is SGHTA, CDR2 FQGTGA, per germline. The CDR3 is made up of 13 amino acids. The CDR3 loop is CVSSPTGAHEQYF. DNA for the CDR3: TGTGTCAGCAGCCCCACAGGGGCCCACGAGCAGTACTTC.

This clonotype has more than one count but fewer than ten. V is TRBV5-1 and J is TRBJ1-1; TRBD1 matches 9 bases. Germline CDR1 SGHRS, CDR2 YFSETQ. The CDR3 is made up of 15 amino acids. V lost 4 bases, J lost 5 bases, and 9 bases stayed unmatched. Here the CDR3 DNA reads TGCGCCAGCAGCACCTCGACAGGGGGAGGGACTGAAGCTTTCTTT. This translates into CASSTSTGGGTEAFF.

This chain uses TRBV10-3 with TRBJ1-5; D remains ambiguous. Looked up from germline, CDR1 is ENHRY and CDR2 is SYGVKD. V was clipped by 2 bases and J by 3 bases, with 8 bases between them. The CDR3 runs 14 residues. CDR3 nucleotides: TGTGCCATCAGTGAGAAGGCTACCAATCAGCCCCAGCATTTT. Protein sequence: CAISEKATNQPQHF.

The chain couples TRBV7-9 to TRBJ2-7; 9 bases are shared with TRBD1. The V and J ends lost 5 bases and 4 bases, in that order; junction bases with no gene match: 12. Germline CDR1 SEHNR, CDR2 FQNEAQ (reference sequence). The CDR3 totals 16 residues. CDR3 in DNA: TGTGCCAGCAGCGCCTCTCAGGACAGGGGTCTATACGAGCAGTACTTC. Translating it yields CASSASQDRGLYEQYF.

This clonotype was seen a few times. The CDR3 is CASSLAPEGAGELFF. The CDR3, as DNA: TGTGCCAGCAGCTTAGCTCCCGAGGGGGCCGGGGAGCTGTTTTTT. This chain links TRBV7-2 with TRBJ2-2; the D gene is possibly TRBD1 (6 bases). Germline lookup yields CDR1 SGHTA and CDR2 FQGNSA. The CDR3 loop spans 15 amino acids. Trimming removed 0 bases at V and 6 bases at J, with 11 bases between. Using reference TRBV7-2 and TRBJ2-2 for the parts outside the CDR3, the full variable domain is GAGVSQSPSNKVTEKGKDVELRCDPISGHTALYWYRQSLGQGLEFLIYFQGNSAPDKSGLPSDRFSAERTGGSVSTLTIQRTQQEDSAVYLCASSLAPEGAGELFFGEGSRLTVL.

The chain is built from TRBV5-1 and TRBJ2-5, with D possibly TRBD2 on 5 matching bases. CDR1 is SGHRS and CDR2 is YFSETQ in the germline V gene. The CDR3 has 14 amino acids. Deletions cut 4 bases from V and 0 bases from J, with 10 bases between. The CDR3 here is CASSPTSNQETQYF. In DNA, the CDR3 is TGCGCCAGCAGCCCAACTAGTAACCAAGAGACCCAGTACTTC. The full variable domain, completed using reference TRBV5-1 and TRBJ2-5, is KAGVTQTPRYLIKTRGQQVTLSCSPISGHRSVSWYQQTPGQGLQFLFEYFSETQRNKGNFPGRFSGRQFSNSRSEMNVSTLELGDSALYLCASSPTSNQETQYFGPGTRLLVL.

This clonotype was seen only a few times. The chain combines TRBV6-1 with TRBJ1-1, with a possible D match to TRBD1 (5 bases). This CDR3 region has 15 residues. The V end was cut by 6 bases, the J end by 1 base, with 15 bases between. Germline loops: CDR1 MNHNS, CDR2 SASEGT. CDR3 protein: CASSQGHSANTEAFF. The CDR3 region has the DNA TGTGCCAGCAGCCAAGGACACTCTGCGAACACTGAAGCTTTCTTT.

This clonotype was counted ten times or more. This chain uses TRBV7-2 with TRBJ2-7; TRBD2 aligns across 7 bases. Germline V lookup: CDR1 SGHTA, CDR2 FQGNSA. V was pared by 5 bases and J by 4 bases, with 14 bases of the junction left unmatched. The CDR3 runs 16 residues. As DNA, the CDR3 is TGTGCCAGCAGCGGCCTTATGGGGGGTAGCGGGTACGAGCAGTACTTC. Protein product: CASSGLMGGSGYEQYF.

The V call is TRBV12-5, the J call TRBJ1-1, with 7 bases that match TRBD1. CDR1 is LGHNT, CDR2 FRNRAP, per germline. V lost 3 bases to trimming and J lost 0 bases; unmatched junction nucleotides: 4. The CDR3 extends over 15 amino acids. CDR3 in DNA: TGTGCTAGTGGTTTTCAGGGACAGATGAACACTGAAGCTTTCTTT. Translating it yields CASGFQGQMNTEAFF. Complete variable domain (other parts from reference TRBV12-5 and TRBJ1-1): DARVTQTPRHKVTEMGQEVTMRCQPILGHNTVFWYRQTMMQGLELLAYFRNRAPLDDSGMPKDRFSAEMPDATLATLKIQPSEPRDSAVYFCASGFQGQMNTEAFFGQGTRLTVV.

The chain recombines TRBV6-1 with TRBJ1-5; D gene uncertain. Deletions cut 0 bases from V and 3 bases from J, with 9 bases between. Germline values: CDR1 MNHNS, CDR2 SASEGT. CDR3 length: 15 amino acids. CDR3 sequence (DNA): TGTGCCAGCAGTGAAGCGCTAGGGAACAATCAGCCCCAGCATTTT. This encodes CASSEALGNNQPQHF.

This chain connects TRBV7-2 to TRBJ1-5; weak D call: TRBD1 (5 bases). CDR3 length: 12 residues. The germline CDR1 and CDR2 sequences are SGHTA and FQGNSA. V was trimmed by 4 bases and J by 14 bases, leaving 15 bases between them. Here the CDR3 reads CASSSGFGYEHF. The CDR3 DNA reads TGTGCCAGCAGCTCAGGGTTCGGCTACGAGCATTTT.